This T cell receptor (beta chain) was identified during a study of naive and memory T cell subsets. General study results and limits: Possibly reflecting memory cells re-expressing CD45RA, a few larger clonotypes occurred in naive repertoires, especially CD8.

As to this clonotype: The antigen remains unidentified.

This CDR3 spans 12 amino acids. V was cut by 4 bases and J by 3 bases, with 4 bases left in between. Germline-derived CDR1 and CDR2 are MNHEY and SMNVEV (reference sequence). Two oligonucleotides, mixed equimolar, formed the beta constant-region primer covering TRBC1 and TRBC2. The ligated cDNA underwent four PCR rounds using SP2 and nested alpha and beta constant-region primers. TCRdb passed the UMI-ligation and nested PCR reads through MiXCR, listing each CDR3 protein once. This table holds under 150,000 distinct CDR3 sequences, approximately 20% found once. Sequencing was carried out using naive CD8+ T cells from blood. This clonotype was obtained from a human donor in good health. The genes are TRBV27 and TRBJ1-5; D call uncertain. CDR3 DNA: TGTGCCAGCAGTTCCCTCAATCAGCCCCAGCATTTT. It translates to CASSSLNQPQHF.